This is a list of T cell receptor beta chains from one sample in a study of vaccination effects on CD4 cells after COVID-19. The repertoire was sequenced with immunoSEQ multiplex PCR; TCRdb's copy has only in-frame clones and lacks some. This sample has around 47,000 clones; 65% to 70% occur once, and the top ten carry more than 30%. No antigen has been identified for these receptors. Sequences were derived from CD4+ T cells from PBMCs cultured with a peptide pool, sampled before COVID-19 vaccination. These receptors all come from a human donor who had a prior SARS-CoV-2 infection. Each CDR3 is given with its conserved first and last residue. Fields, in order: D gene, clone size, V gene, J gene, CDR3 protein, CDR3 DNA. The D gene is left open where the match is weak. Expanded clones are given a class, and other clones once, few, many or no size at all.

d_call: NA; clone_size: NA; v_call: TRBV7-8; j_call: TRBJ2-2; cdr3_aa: CASSPFGETGELFF; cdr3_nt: TGTGCCAGCAGTCCGTTTGGGGAGACCGGGGAGCTGTTTTTT
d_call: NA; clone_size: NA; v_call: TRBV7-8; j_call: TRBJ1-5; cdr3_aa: CASSQYGSSNQPQHF; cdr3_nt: TGTGCCAGCAGCCAATACGGGAGTAGCAATCAGCCCCAGCATTTT
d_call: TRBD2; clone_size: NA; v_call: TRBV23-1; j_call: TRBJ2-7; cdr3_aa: CASSRTHKGRDSYEQYF; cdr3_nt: TGCGCCAGCAGTCGAACCCATAAAGGGAGGGACTCCTACGAGCAGTACTTC
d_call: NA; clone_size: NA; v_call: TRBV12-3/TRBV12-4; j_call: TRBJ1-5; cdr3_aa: CASRYTDNQPQHF; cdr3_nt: TGTGCCAGCAGATATACAGATAATCAGCCCCAGCATTTT
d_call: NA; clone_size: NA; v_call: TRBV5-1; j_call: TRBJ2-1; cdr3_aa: CASSWGATSNEQFF; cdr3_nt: TGCGCCAGCAGCTGGGGGGCCACCAGCAATGAGCAGTTCTTC
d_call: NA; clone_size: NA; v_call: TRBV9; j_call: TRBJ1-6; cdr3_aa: CASSSGELGSPLHF; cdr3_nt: TGTGCCAGCAGCTCCGGGGAGCTGGGATCACCCCTCCACTTT
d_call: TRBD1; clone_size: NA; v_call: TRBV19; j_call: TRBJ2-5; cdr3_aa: CASSIGQGAVKTQYF; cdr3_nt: TGTGCCAGTAGTATAGGGCAGGGGGCGGTTAAGACCCAGTACTTC
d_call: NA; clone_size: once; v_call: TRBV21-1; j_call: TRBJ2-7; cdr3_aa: CASSNFFAVITYEQYF; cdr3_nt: TGTGCCAGCAGCAACTTTTTCGCAGTGATTACCTACGAGCAGTACTTC
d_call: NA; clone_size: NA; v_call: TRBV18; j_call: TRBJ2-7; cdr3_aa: CASSTTGYYEQYF; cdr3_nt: TGTGCCAGCTCAACAACAGGGTATTACGAGCAGTACTTC
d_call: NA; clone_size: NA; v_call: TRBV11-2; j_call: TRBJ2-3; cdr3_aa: CASSQGAAPGMDTQYF; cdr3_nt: TGTGCCAGCAGCCAAGGCGCGGCCCCGGGGATGGATACGCAGTATTTT
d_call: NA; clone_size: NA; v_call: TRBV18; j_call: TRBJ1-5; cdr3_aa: CASSPGRNDQPQHF; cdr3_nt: TGTGCCAGCTCACCAGGGAGAAACGATCAGCCCCAGCATTTT
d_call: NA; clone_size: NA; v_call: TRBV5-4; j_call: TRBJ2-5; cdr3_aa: CASSPRGQETQYF; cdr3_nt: TGTGCCAGCAGCCCCAGGGGACAAGAGACCCAGTACTTC
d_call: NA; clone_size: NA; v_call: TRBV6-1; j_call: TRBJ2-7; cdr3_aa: CASSEASSWGSSRHF; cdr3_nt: TGTGCCAGCAGTGAAGCTTCTTCCTGGGGCAGTAGCAGACACTTC
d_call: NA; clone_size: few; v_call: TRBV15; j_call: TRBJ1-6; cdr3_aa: CATSVRGLNSPLHF; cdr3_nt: TGTGCCACCAGCGTCCGGGGCCTTAATTCACCCCTCCACTTT
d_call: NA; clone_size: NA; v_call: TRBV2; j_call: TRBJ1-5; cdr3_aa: CASSGFGGPNQPQHF; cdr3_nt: TGTGCCAGCAGTGGTTTTGGAGGGCCCAATCAGCCCCAGCATTTT
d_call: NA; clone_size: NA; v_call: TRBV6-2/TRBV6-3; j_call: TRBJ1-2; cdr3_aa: CASSYRSFGYTF; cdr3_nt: TGTGCCAGCAGTTACCGAAGTTTCGGCTACACCTTC
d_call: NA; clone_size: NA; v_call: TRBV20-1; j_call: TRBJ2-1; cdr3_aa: CSAMTHEQFF; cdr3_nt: TGCAGTGCTATGACCCATGAGCAGTTCTTC
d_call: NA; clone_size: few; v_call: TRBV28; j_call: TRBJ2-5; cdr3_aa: CASSWGAEETQYF; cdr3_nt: TGTGCCAGCAGCTGGGGGGCCGAAGAGACCCAGTACTTC
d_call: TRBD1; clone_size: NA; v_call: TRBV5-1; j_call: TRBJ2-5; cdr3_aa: CASSPGQGPAETQYF; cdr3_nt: TGCGCCAGCAGCCCGGGACAGGGGCCGGCGGAGACCCAGTACTTC
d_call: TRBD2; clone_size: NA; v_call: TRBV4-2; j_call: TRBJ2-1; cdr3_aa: CASSHPSSGGMDEQFF; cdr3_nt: TGTGCCAGCAGCCACCCTTCTAGCGGGGGGATGGATGAGCAGTTCTTC
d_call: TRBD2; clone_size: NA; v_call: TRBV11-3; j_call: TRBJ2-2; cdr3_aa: CASSVAGGPYGELFF; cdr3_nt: TGTGCCAGCAGCGTAGCGGGAGGGCCTTACGGGGAGCTGTTTTTT
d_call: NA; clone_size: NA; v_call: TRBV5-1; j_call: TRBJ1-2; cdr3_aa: CASSLATTHSLISF; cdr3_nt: TGCGCCAGCAGCTTAGCAACGACACATTCCCTAATCTCCTTC
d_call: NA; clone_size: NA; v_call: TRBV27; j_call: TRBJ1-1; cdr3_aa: CASRGGRNTEAFF; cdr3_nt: TGTGCCAGCAGGGGCGGGAGGAACACTGAAGCTTTCTTT
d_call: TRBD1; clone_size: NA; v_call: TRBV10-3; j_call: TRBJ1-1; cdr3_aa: CAIIEKAGTGGESVNTEAFF; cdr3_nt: TGTGCCATCATCGAGAAAGCCGGGACAGGGGGCGAGTCGGTGAACACTGAAGCTTTCTTT
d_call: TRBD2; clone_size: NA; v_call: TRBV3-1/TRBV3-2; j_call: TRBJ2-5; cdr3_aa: CASSSSGGAGRETQYF; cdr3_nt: TGTGCCAGCAGCTCCAGCGGGGGGGCTGGGAGAGAGACCCAGTACTTC
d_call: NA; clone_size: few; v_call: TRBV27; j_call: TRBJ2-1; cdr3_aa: CASSQTPVAQVNEQFF; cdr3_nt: TGTGCCAGCAGTCAAACCCCTGTGGCACAGGTGAATGAGCAGTTCTTC
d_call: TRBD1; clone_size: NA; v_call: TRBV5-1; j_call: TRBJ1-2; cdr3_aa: CASSLVGQGRGQAIRGYTF; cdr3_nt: TGCGCCAGCAGCCTCGTGGGACAGGGAAGGGGGCAAGCTATTCGTGGCTACACCTTC
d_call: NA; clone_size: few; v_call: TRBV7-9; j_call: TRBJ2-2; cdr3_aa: CASSLGWGIGNTGELFF; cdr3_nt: TGTGCCAGCAGCTTAGGCTGGGGGATAGGTAACACCGGGGAGCTGTTTTTT
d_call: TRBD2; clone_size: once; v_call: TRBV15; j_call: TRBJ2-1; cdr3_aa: CATSKVLAGGRNEQFF; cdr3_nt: TGTGCCACCAGCAAGGTGCTAGCGGGGGGGCGGAATGAGCAGTTCTTC
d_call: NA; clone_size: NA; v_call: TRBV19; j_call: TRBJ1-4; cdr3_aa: CASRPGSSNEKLFF; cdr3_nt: TGTGCCAGTAGACCAGGGAGTTCTAATGAAAAACTGTTTTTT
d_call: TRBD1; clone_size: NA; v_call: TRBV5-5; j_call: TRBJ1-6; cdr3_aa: CASSLFGTGDSPLHF; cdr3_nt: TGTGCCAGCAGCTTGTTCGGGACAGGGGATTCACCCCTCCACTTT